The 27 T cell receptor beta chains below come from one sample, sequenced in a study of CD8+ T cells in alopecia areata. Reverse transcription of extracted RNA yielded cDNA, which provided the sequencing template. TCRdb keeps only in-frame clones here, not all; method: immunoSEQ multiplex PCR. The repertoire holds 200,000 to 250,000 clones, about three fifths seen once, with around 4.3% in the top ten. Regarding treatment: oral pan-JAK inhibitor, 5-10 mg twice daily. The starting material was CD4+ T cells sorted from blood, obtained at week 4, from a patient treated with tofacitinib. The receptors come from a human donor with alopecia areata.

This sequence joins TRBV30 and TRBJ2-7; D gene uncertain. Trimming removed 2 bases at V and 3 bases at J, with 8 bases between. Per germline, CDR1 GTSNPN and CDR2 SVGIG (reference sequence). The CDR3 has 12 amino acids. CDR3 amino acids: CAWSLQSYEQYF. The CDR3 DNA sequence: TGTGCCTGGAGTCTCCAGAGCTACGAGCAGTACTTC.

This sequence joins TRBV6-5 and TRBJ1-2; D is unclear. The CDR3 sequence is 13 residues long. Germline lookup yields CDR1 MNHEY and CDR2 SVGAGI. Trimming took 6 bases from V and 8 from J, leaving 16 bases between them. CDR3 DNA sequence: TGTGCCAGCAGGCAGACCCCTTCGCGGGGCTACACCTTC. Residues: CASRQTPSRGYTF.

This rearrangement joins TRBV7-3 to TRBJ2-3, with 10 bases aligning to TRBD2. Germline values: CDR1 SGHTA, CDR2 FQGTGA. V was pared by 4 bases and J by 4 bases, with 8 bases of the junction left unmatched. CDR3 length equals 16 residues. DNA for the CDR3: TGTGCCAGCAGCTCCATACAGCGGGGGGGCGCAGATACGCAGTATTTT. Translation: CASSSIQRGGADTQYF.

The chain has TRBV10-3 and TRBJ2-5, with 8 bases lining up with TRBD2. Looked up from germline, CDR1 is ENHRY and CDR2 is SYGVKD. This CDR3 comprises 13 residues. The trim removed 6 bases at V and 1 base at J, leaving 1 base unmatched. The CDR3 here is CAISGTSQETQYF. CDR3 nucleotides: TGTGCCATCAGCGGGACTAGCCAAGAGACCCAGTACTTC.

In DNA, the CDR3 is TGCAGCGTAGCCCCCGGACAGGCCTATGGCTACACCTTC. Translation: CSVAPGQAYGYTF. The genes are TRBV29-1 and TRBJ1-2, with 7 positions matching TRBD1. The germline V gene encodes CDR1 SQVTM and CDR2 ANQGSEA. The CDR3 length is 13 residues. V gave up 6 bases and J gave up 4 bases; unmatched junction bases: 8.

The J gene is TRBJ1-6, the V gene TRBV2, with TRBD1 matching over 8 bases. Trimming took 6 bases from V and 10 from J; bases not matched to a gene: 11. This CDR3 is built from 15 residues. Germline assignment: CDR1 SNHLY and CDR2 FYNNEI. In DNA form, the CDR3 reads TGTGCCAGCAGAATGGACAGGGTCCCGTTCTCACCCCTCCACTTT. Its protein product is CASRMDRVPFSPLHF.

The chain combines TRBV5-1 with TRBJ2-3; 11 nucleotides align to TRBD2. There are 18 residues in the CDR3. J was trimmed by 1 base and V by 0 bases; bases with no gene match: 7. Per the germline V gene, CDR1 is SGHRS and CDR2 is YFSETQ. DNA of the CDR3: TGCGCCAGCAGCTTGGTACTAGCGGGGGCCTCCGGCACAGATACGCAGTATTTT. This translates into CASSLVLAGASGTDTQYF.

This clone turned up a few times. The chain couples TRBV30 to TRBJ1-1, with D possibly being TRBD1 (5 bases). V dropped 0 bases and J dropped 6 bases, with 14 bases sitting between them. The CDR3 runs 14 residues. The germline V gene has CDR1 GTSNPN and CDR2 SVGIG (reference sequence). The CDR3 sequence: CAWSVRGQEAEAFF. The DNA of the CDR3 is TGTGCCTGGAGTGTACGAGGACAAGAGGCTGAAGCTTTCTTT. Drawing the rest from reference TRBV30 and TRBJ1-1, the complete variable domain is SQTIHQWPATLVQPVGSPLSLECTVEGTSNPNLYWYRQAAGRGLQLLFYSVGIGQISSEVPQNLSASRPQDRQFILSSKKLLLSDSGFYLCAWSVRGQEAEAFFGQGTRLTVV.

V is TRBV19 and J is TRBJ1-5; 9 bases align to TRBD1. The CDR3 loop spans 16 amino acids. The germline V gene has CDR1 LNHDA and CDR2 SQIVND (reference sequence). The junction had 5 bases not matched to a gene; V was cut back by 3 bases and J by 2 bases. DNA for the CDR3: TGTGCCAGTAGTATCGGACAGGGGTCCCGCAATCAGCCCCAGCATTTT. This translates into CASSIGQGSRNQPQHF.

The chain joins TRBV7-2 to TRBJ1-5, with TRBD1 matching over 9 bases. The CDR3 is made up of 14 amino acids. Germline V CDR1 and CDR2: SGHTA, FQGNSA. V lost 4 bases, J lost 3 bases, and 1 base stayed unmatched. The CDR3 protein is CASSWTGANQPQHF. The CDR3 DNA follows: TGTGCCAGCAGCTGGACAGGGGCCAATCAGCCCCAGCATTTT.

This clone was observed a handful of times. Other nucleotide sequences in the sample specify the same CDR3. The gene calls are TRBV7-9 and TRBJ1-1; a weak D match, TRBD1 (6 bases). The CDR3 is 13 residues long. Germline lookup yields CDR1 SEHNR and CDR2 FQNEAQ (reference sequence). Trimming shortened V by 3 bases and J by 1 base, and 6 bases separated the two germline ends. The DNA for the CDR3 is TGTGCCAGCAGCTTGGGACAGAACACTGAAGCTTTCTTT. Its translation is CASSLGQNTEAFF. The full variable domain, rest sourced from reference TRBV7-9 and TRBJ1-1, is DTGVSQNPRHKITKRGQNVTFRCDPISEHNRLYWYRQTLGQGPEFLTYFQNEAQLEKSRLLSDRFSAERPKGSFSTLEIQRTEQGDSAMYLCASSLGQNTEAFFGQGTRLTVV.

V and J are TRBV30 and TRBJ1-4; D remains ambiguous. The CDR3 runs to 14 residues. Trimming left V 2 bases short and J 2 bases short, with 9 bases between. The germline gives CDR1 GTSNPN, CDR2 SVGIG (reference sequence). In nucleotides, the CDR3 is TGTGCCTGGAGTCCCCGAGGGACTAATGAAAAACTGTTTTTT. This encodes CAWSPRGTNEKLFF.

The V gene is TRBV30, the J gene TRBJ1-5; D call uncertain. V lost 7 bases to trimming and J lost 0 bases, with 7 bases between them. Per germline, CDR1 GTSNPN and CDR2 SVGIG (reference sequence). The CDR3 loop spans 12 amino acids. The CDR3 nucleotides are TGTGCCTTTACAGATAGCAATCAGCCCCAGCATTTT. Protein sequence: CAFTDSNQPQHF.

This clone appeared a few times. This chain connects TRBV6-6 to TRBJ2-7, with 9 positions matching TRBD1. From germline, CDR1 is MNHNY and CDR2 SVGAGI (reference sequence). V shed 4 bases and J 0 bases; nucleotides not matched to a gene: 1. This CDR3 has 14 residues. The CDR3 is CASSWDRVSYEQYF. The CDR3 DNA is TGTGCCAGCAGTTGGGACAGGGTCTCCTACGAGCAGTACTTC.

The chain couples TRBV11-2 to TRBJ2-1; 11 bases are shared with TRBD2. Germline V CDR1 and CDR2: SGHAT, FQNNGV. The length of the CDR3 is 16 residues. Trimming at V came to 5 bases and at J to 7 bases, leaving 10 bases not matched to a gene. Here the CDR3 reads CASSLPTSGAVNEQFF. CDR3 sequence (DNA): TGTGCCAGCAGCCTCCCGACTAGCGGGGCGGTGAATGAGCAGTTCTTC.

V is TRBV4-3 and J is TRBJ2-1, with 10 bases that match TRBD2. CDR1 and CDR2 (germline): LGHNA, YSLEER. J lost 9 bases, V lost 0 bases, and 5 bases had no gene match. The CDR3 is 15 residues long. CDR3 in amino acids: CASSQEGLAMTEQFF. In nucleotides, the CDR3 is TGCGCCAGCAGCCAAGAGGGACTAGCGATGACTGAGCAGTTCTTC.

This rearrangement joins TRBV5-1 to TRBJ2-5; no firm D call. With 0 bases removed from V and 8 bases from J, the gap between germline ends came to 17 bases. Germline CDR1 is SGHRS and CDR2 is YFSETQ. The CDR3 has 15 residues. CDR3 loop: CASSLVADGVGTQYF. The CDR3 region has the DNA TGCGCCAGCAGCTTGGTTGCGGACGGAGTTGGAACCCAGTACTTC.

The CDR3 spells CASSRKGDTEAFF. The CDR3 DNA is TGTGCCAGTAGTAGGAAAGGGGACACTGAAGCTTTCTTT. The J gene is TRBJ1-1, the V gene TRBV19; TRBD1 might be the D (5 bases). The CDR3 runs to 13 residues. Germline CDR1 reads LNHDA; CDR2 reads SQIVND (reference sequence). Deletions cut 4 bases from V and 3 bases from J, with 9 bases between.

The chain joins TRBV4-3 to TRBJ2-1; either TRBD1 or TRBD2 may supply D (6 bases each). Germline assignment: CDR1 LGHNA and CDR2 YSLEER. This CDR3 comprises 15 residues. Trimming took 1 base from V and 7 from J, leaving 14 bases between them. The CDR3 DNA is TGCGCCAGCAGCCAAGTTCTGGGGGGCAGGAATGAGCAGTTCTTC. This encodes CASSQVLGGRNEQFF.

The chain has TRBV15 and TRBJ2-7, with D maybe TRBD2 (5 bases). V was clipped by 0 bases and J by 2 bases, with 8 bases between them. Germline values: CDR1 LNHNV, CDR2 YYDKDF (reference sequence). The CDR3 runs 14 residues. CDR3 amino acids: CATSRDPGAYEQYF. The CDR3 DNA reads as TGTGCCACCAGCAGAGATCCCGGGGCCTACGAGCAGTACTTC.

V is TRBV29-1 and J is TRBJ2-7, with TRBD2 matching 7 bases. From germline, CDR1 is SQVTM and CDR2 ANQGSEA. With 4 bases clipped from V and 3 bases from J, the junction kept 6 bases outside the gene matches. This CDR3 region has 13 residues. CDR3 sequence reads: CSVAVREGYEQYF. The DNA for the CDR3 is TGCAGCGTTGCGGTTAGGGAGGGCTACGAGCAGTACTTC.

V is TRBV6-5 and J is TRBJ1-2; no firm D call. The CDR3 spans 14 residues. V lost 0 bases to trimming and J lost 4 bases, with 9 bases between them. Germline values: CDR1 MNHEY, CDR2 SVGAGI. CDR3 region: CASSYSQRPYGYTF. The DNA of the CDR3 is TGTGCCAGCAGTTACTCGCAGCGCCCCTATGGCTACACCTTC.

This rearrangement joins TRBV7-2 to TRBJ2-2; no reliable D call. CDR1 is SGHTA and CDR2 is FQGNSA in the germline V gene. This CDR3 has 14 amino acids. V was cut by 1 base and J by 5 bases, with 8 bases left in between. CDR3 in DNA: TGTGCCAGCAGCTTAGACCCTGGGACCGGGGAGCTGTTTTTT. Amino acid sequence: CASSLDPGTGELFF. Combining the CDR3 with reference TRBV7-2 and TRBJ2-2 gives the whole variable domain GAGVSQSPSNKVTEKGKDVELRCDPISGHTALYWYRQSLGQGLEFLIYFQGNSAPDKSGLPSDRFSAERTGGSVSTLTIQRTQQEDSAVYLCASSLDPGTGELFFGEGSRLTVL.

V is TRBV19 and J is TRBJ2-1; weak D call: TRBD2 (5 bases). The length of the CDR3 is 15 residues. V was shortened by 4 bases and J by 0 bases, with 10 bases between the two germline ends. Germline values: CDR1 LNHDA, CDR2 SQIVND (reference sequence). CDR3 loop: CASSNLAHSYNEQFF. The CDR3 coding sequence is TGTGCCAGTAGTAACCTAGCTCACTCCTACAATGAGCAGTTCTTC. Based on the CDR3 plus reference TRBV19 and TRBJ2-1, the full variable domain is DGGITQSPKYLFRKEGQNVTLSCEQNLNHDAMYWYRQDPGQGLRLIYYSQIVNDFQKGDIAEGYSVSREKKESFPLTVTSAQKNPTAFYLCASSNLAHSYNEQFFGPGTRLTVL.

The gene calls are TRBV7-9 and TRBJ2-2; tentative D call: TRBD1 (7 bases). This CDR3 contains 14 residues. V lost 3 bases to trimming and J lost 5 bases, with 10 bases between them. Germline V gene sequence: CDR1 SEHNR, CDR2 FQNEAQ (reference sequence). In DNA, the CDR3 is TGTGCCAGCAGCTTCGCAGGGGGGACCGGGGAGCTGTTTTTT. Its protein is CASSFAGGTGELFF.

V is TRBV4-2 and J is TRBJ2-7; TRBD1 agrees at 8 bases. Germline CDR1 reads LGHNA; CDR2 reads YNFKEQ. V gave up 4 bases and J gave up 3 bases; unmatched junction bases: 8. The CDR3 totals 15 residues. The CDR3 coding sequence is TGTGCCAGCAGCCCTCGGACAGGGAGTGACTACGAGCAGTACTTC. Translated: CASSPRTGSDYEQYF.

The rearrangement links TRBV14 to TRBJ2-3; D remains unclear. CDR1 and CDR2 (germline): SGHDN, FVKESK. The V and J ends lost 0 bases and 12 bases respectively, with 13 bases between them. CDR3 length: 13 residues. In nucleotides, the CDR3 is TGTGCCAGCAGCCAAGATGTCGTCACTCCCCAGTATTTT. Residues: CASSQDVVTPQYF. The whole variable domain, filled in from reference TRBV14 and TRBJ2-3, reads EAGVTQFPSHSVIEKGQTVTLRCDPISGHDNLYWYRRVMGKEIKFLLHFVKESKQDESGMPNNRFLAERTGGTYSTLKVQPAELEDSGVYFCASSQDVVTPQYFGPGTRLTVL.